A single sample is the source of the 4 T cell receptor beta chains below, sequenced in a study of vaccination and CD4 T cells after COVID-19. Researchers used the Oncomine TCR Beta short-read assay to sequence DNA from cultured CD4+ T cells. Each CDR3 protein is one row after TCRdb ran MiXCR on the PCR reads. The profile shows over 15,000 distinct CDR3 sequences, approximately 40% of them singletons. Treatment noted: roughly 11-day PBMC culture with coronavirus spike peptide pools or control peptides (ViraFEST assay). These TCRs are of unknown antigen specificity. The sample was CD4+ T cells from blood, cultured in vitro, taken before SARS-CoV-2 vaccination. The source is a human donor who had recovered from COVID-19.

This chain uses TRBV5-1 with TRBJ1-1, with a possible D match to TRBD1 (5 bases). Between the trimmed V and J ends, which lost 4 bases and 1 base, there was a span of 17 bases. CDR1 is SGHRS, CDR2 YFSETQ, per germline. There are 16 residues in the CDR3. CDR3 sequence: CASSPLLQARNTEAFF. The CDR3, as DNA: TGCGCCAGCAGCCCCCTTTTACAGGCAAGGAACACTGAAGCTTTCTTT.

The CDR3 region has the DNA TGCAGTGCCCGACAGCCCAATGAGCAGTTCTTC. This sequence encodes CSARQPNEQFF. This sequence joins TRBV20-1 and TRBJ2-1, with D possibly being TRBD1 (5 bases). The CDR3 sequence is 11 residues long. Trimming took 6 bases from V and 6 from J, leaving 9 bases between them. The germline V gene has CDR1 DFQATT and CDR2 SNEGSKA (reference sequence).

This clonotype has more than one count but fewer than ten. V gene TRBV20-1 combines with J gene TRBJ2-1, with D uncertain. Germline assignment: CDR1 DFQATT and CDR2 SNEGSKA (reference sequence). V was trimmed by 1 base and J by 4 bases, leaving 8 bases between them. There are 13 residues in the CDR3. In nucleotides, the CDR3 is TGCAGTGCTAGAGGGGCGACTTACAATGAGCAGTTCTTC. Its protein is CSARGATYNEQFF.

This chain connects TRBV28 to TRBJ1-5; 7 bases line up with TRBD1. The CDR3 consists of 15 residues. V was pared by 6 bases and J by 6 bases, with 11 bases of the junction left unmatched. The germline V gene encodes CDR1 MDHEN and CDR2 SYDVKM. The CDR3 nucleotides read TGTGCCAGCAGGTATCCAGGGGGGCGGGTTCAGCCCCAGCATTTT. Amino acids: CASRYPGGRVQPQHF.